This T cell receptor (beta chain) was profiled in a study of T-cell reconstitution after alpha-beta-depleted transplantation in children. Unique molecular identifiers were incorporated during preparation of the TCRbeta library. TCRdb re-called the PCR reads with MiXCR, one entry per CDR3 protein. The data hold roughly 100,000 distinct CDR3 sequences, with under 7% observed a single time. This clonotype was counted ten times or more. Antigen: not known. V was pared by 7 bases and J by 0 bases, with 7 bases between. CDR1 is MDHEN and CDR2 is SYDVKM in the germline V gene. The CDR3 spans 14 residues. Notes on the study in general: One year post-transplant, T-cell counts and diversity were largely derived from T cells produced anew. By about two months after transplant, alpha-beta T cells reportedly arose from several hundred graft clones that had expanded.

This chain joins TRBV28 and TRBJ1-6, with D unclear. Sequencing was performed on PBMCs, mostly from graft donor cells, taken 60 days after TCRalphabeta/CD19-depleted stem cell transplant. The clonotype comes from a female patient aged 2 to 10 who had a stem cell transplant for Fanconi anemia, so the T cells may come from the graft donor. CDR3 DNA sequence: TGTGCCAGCATTCGATCCTCCTATAATTCACCCCTCCACTTT. Translation gives CASIRSSYNSPLHF.